This is a list of T cell receptor beta chains from one sample in a study of human T cells and chemical hapten exposure. TCRdb redid the calling of the RACE reads with MiXCR, one entry per CDR3 protein. The repertoire has more than 250,000 distinct CDR3 sequences, around 7.3% of them found once; the top ten carry about 1.2%. The sequenced sample was whole blood, obtained in connection with sensitization to the hapten diphenylcyclopropenone (DPC). All receptors come from a man aged 18 to 30 with alopecia areata. Some clones in this sample may be carry-over from other donors' samples. CDR3s include the opening cysteine and the closing phenylalanine or tryptophan. The D gene is left open where the match is weak. Size tells how often a clone was seen (once, few, many) or the class of an expanded clone, and some rows leave it out.

D,size,V,J,DNA,CDR3
TRBD1,many,TRBV10-3,TRBJ1-5,TGTGCCAGCCGGGACAGGGACAATCAGCCCCAGCATTTT,CASRDRDNQPQHF
TRBD2,few,TRBV5-5,TRBJ2-1,TGTGCCAGCAGCTTGGTGCGGGGGGGCAATTATGAGCAGTTCTTC,CASSLVRGGNYEQFF
TRBD1,.,TRBV11-3,TRBJ2-2,TGTGCCAGCAGCTTAGGACAGGGCTCGAACACCGGGGAGCTGTTTTTT,CASSLGQGSNTGELFF
.,few,TRBV29-1,TRBJ2-1,TGCAGCGTTGTCAAGGAGGATTTCTCCTACAATGAGCAGTTCTTC,CSVVKEDFSYNEQFF
.,.,TRBV4-3,TRBJ1-1,TGCGCCAGCAGCCAAGATTTTATAGAAGCGCCTAAAGCTTTCTTT,CASSQDFIEAPKAFF
.,few,TRBV4-1,TRBJ2-2,TGCGCCAGCAGGCCGAACAACGCGAACACCGGGGAGCTGTTTTTT,CASRPNNANTGELFF
.,few,TRBV7-2,TRBJ1-1,TGTGCGAGCAAAGCGTCCCAGGGCCACACTGAAGCTTTCTTT,CASKASQGHTEAFF
.,.,TRBV10-3,TRBJ1-1,TGTGCCATCAGTGAGCCAGAGATGAACACTGAAGCTTTCTTT,CAISEPEMNTEAFF
TRBD1,few,TRBV11-2,TRBJ2-5,TGTGCCAGCAGCTTGACAGGGGCCCAGTACTTC,CASSLTGAQYF
.,many,TRBV28,TRBJ1-1,TGTGCCAGCAGACAAAAAGGGACAGAAGCTTTCTTT,CASRQKGTEAFF
.,.,TRBV19,TRBJ2-7,TGTGCCAGTAGTAAGGGCGGGGCCCCGGCGGGCGAGCAGTACTTC,CASSKGGAPAGEQYF
.,few,TRBV20-1,TRBJ1-1,TGCAGTGCTGACAGGAACACTGAAGCTTTCTTT,CSADRNTEAFF
TRBD1,.,TRBV6-2/TRBV6-3,TRBJ2-1,TGTGCCAGCAGTTACACGACAGGGACCTACAATGAGCAGTTCTTC,CASSYTTGTYNEQFF
.,.,TRBV14,TRBJ2-3,TGTGCCAGCAGCCAACCAGGATTCCTCGCAGATACGCAGTATTTT,CASSQPGFLADTQYF
TRBD1,few,TRBV6-2/TRBV6-3,TRBJ2-7,TGTGCCAGCAGTTACTTAGGACAGGCCGACTACGAGCAGTACTTC,CASSYLGQADYEQYF
.,few,TRBV3-1,TRBJ1-2,TGTGCCAGCAGCCAGGAGATCGACTCCTATGGCTACACCTTC,CASSQEIDSYGYTF
.,few,TRBV5-5,TRBJ2-7,TGTGCCAGCAGCCCCGCGGGGACGTCCTACGAGCAGTACTTC,CASSPAGTSYEQYF
.,many,TRBV5-5,TRBJ1-1,TGTGCCAGCAGCTTGGGGGCCCATCAAGCTTTCTTT,CASSLGAHQAFF
.,few,TRBV7-9,TRBJ1-2,TGTGCCAGCAGCTTAAGGGGACGGTTAAACTATGGCTACACCTTC,CASSLRGRLNYGYTF
.,.,TRBV7-9,TRBJ2-1,TGTGCCAGCAGCTTAGCGCTACGGTATGAGCAGTTCTTC,CASSLALRYEQFF
TRBD1,few,TRBV7-9,TRBJ2-7,TGTGCCAGCAGCTTCGCCGGGACAGGGGGTCACGAGCAGTACTTC,CASSFAGTGGHEQYF
.,.,TRBV29-1,TRBJ1-1,TGCAGCGTTGAGTTGTATATGTCGAGGGCAGGGGCTTTCTTT,CSVELYMSRAGAFF
TRBD1,once,TRBV7-2,TRBJ2-3,TGTGCCAGCAGTCCCCGCGAGACAGGGACCACAGATACGCAGTATTTT,CASSPRETGTTDTQYF
TRBD1,few,TRBV9,TRBJ1-4,TGTGCCAGCAGCGTAGCTGGAAGGGGGCGAAACGAAAAACTGTTTTTT,CASSVAGRGRNEKLFF
TRBD1,.,TRBV27,TRBJ1-6,TGTGCCAGCACGAACAGGGGGGGTTCACCCCTCCACTTT,CASTNRGGSPLHF
.,few,TRBV10-1,TRBJ1-4,TGCGCCAGCAGTGAGTCGCCAGGGTTTAATGAAAAACTGTTTTTT,CASSESPGFNEKLFF
.,few,TRBV11-3,TRBJ2-3,TGTGCCAGCAGCTTAGGGGGGCCGGGCAGCGGGGACGACACAGATACGCAGTATTTT,CASSLGGPGSGDDTDTQYF
.,many,TRBV18,TRBJ2-7,TGTGCCAGCTCACGAGGGGCAGGGACCTACGAGCAGTACTTC,CASSRGAGTYEQYF
TRBD1,few,TRBV2,TRBJ1-5,TGTGCCAGCAGAAAGGACAGGAACAATCAGCCCCAGCATTTT,CASRKDRNNQPQHF
.,few,TRBV11-2,TRBJ2-7,TGTGCCAGCGCTCCTGTGTCCTACGAGCAGTACTTC,CASAPVSYEQYF
.,many,TRBV4-1,TRBJ1-1,TGCGCCAGCAGCCAAGATCATCGGGGGGCTAACACTGAAGCTTTCTTT,CASSQDHRGANTEAFF